This TCR beta chain was identified during a study of beta chain features in type 1 diabetes. Study findings and constraints: Type 1 diabetes patients had TCRB CDR3s that were shorter (moderately but significantly so) in all four CD4+ subsets.

Expressed TCRB transcripts were sequenced because the entire RNA isolate underwent reverse transcription. Sequenced by immunoSEQ multiplex PCR; TCRdb stores in-frame clones only, minus some. The data hold some 660,000 clones, with around 15% observed a single time. Turning to this clone: Its antigen is unidentified.

The sequenced sample was naive CD4+ T cells from blood. The source is a man aged 18 to 29 with type 1 diabetes.

This CDR3 is CASSLRDYNTGELFF. CDR3 nucleotide sequence: TGTGCCAGCAGCTTGCGGGACTACAACACCGGGGAGCTGTTTTTT. The genes are TRBV5-4 and TRBJ2-2; 7 bases line up with TRBD2. Looked up from germline, CDR1 is SGHNT and CDR2 is YYREEE (reference sequence). The CDR3 is made up of 15 amino acids. Trimming at V came to 1 base and at J to 2 bases, leaving 2 bases not matched to a gene.